The 20 T cell receptor beta chains presented below share a single source sample, sequenced in a study of regulatory T cells in long-lasting Graves disease. Building of the TCR beta libraries involved iRepertoire HTBI primers and Arm-PCR of CDR3 regions. TCRdb reprocessed the multiplex PCR reads via MiXCR and lists one record per CDR3 protein. The sample lists about 540,000 distinct CDR3 sequences; roughly 14% were seen once. The time point: newly diagnosed GD, antithyroid drugs for less than 3 months. TCR sequences were obtained from RNA taken from PBMCs. This same sample was also part of a study on T cells in Graves' hyperthyroidism and ophthalmopathy.

The material sequenced was peripheral blood mononuclear cells (PBMCs), taken at new diagnosis, from a patient treated with antithyroid drugs. The receptor set was obtained from a man aged 30-40 years with Graves disease.

The J gene is TRBJ1-5, the V gene TRBV18; 7 nucleotides agree with TRBD1. The CDR3 is made up of 15 amino acids. Germline trimming cut 1 base from V and 2 bases from J; bases unmatched to any gene: 2. Germline assignment: CDR1 KGHSH and CDR2 LQKENI. CDR3 nucleotides: TGTGCCAGCTCACCACAAGGGACAGGCAATCAGCCCCAGCATTTT. Its translation: CASSPQGTGNQPQHF.

This clonotype was seen a few times. The V and J genes are TRBV5-1 and TRBJ2-5; 12 bases fit TRBD2. J gave up 4 bases and V 4 bases, and 2 bases lay outside the gene matches. Per the germline V gene, CDR1 is SGHRS and CDR2 is YFSETQ. The CDR3 is 14 amino acids. The CDR3 spells CASSRTSGTETQYF. The CDR3 coding sequence is TGCGCCAGCAGCAGGACTAGCGGGACAGAGACCCAGTACTTC.

This clonotype showed up many times. The rearrangement joins TRBV13 to TRBJ2-1; D is ambiguous. Looked up from germline, CDR1 is PRHDT and CDR2 is FYEKMQ (reference sequence). Trimming took 0 bases from V and 4 from J, leaving 10 bases between them. The CDR3 is 15 residues long. The CDR3 region is CASSLGPLQYNEQFF. The CDR3 DNA reads as TGTGCCAGCAGCTTAGGCCCTTTACAATACAATGAGCAGTTCTTC.

In DNA form, the CDR3 reads TGTGCCAGCAGCTTGGGCGCAGCGGTGAACTACGAGCAGTACTTC. Protein product: CASSLGAAVNYEQYF. The chain joins TRBV5-6 to TRBJ2-7, with D perhaps matching TRBD2 (5 bases). V lost 0 bases to trimming and J lost 3 bases, with 13 bases between them. The CDR3 is 15 amino acids. Germline CDR1 is SGHDT and CDR2 is YYEEEE. Complete variable domain (other parts from reference TRBV5-6 and TRBJ2-7): DAGVTQSPTHLIKTRGQQVTLRCSPKSGHDTVSWYQQALGQGPQFIFQYYEEEERQRGNFPDRFSGHQFPNYSSELNVNALLLGDSALYLCASSLGAAVNYEQYFGPGTRLTVT.

J is TRBJ2-1 and V is TRBV6-2 or TRBV6-3, with TRBD2 identical over 8 bases. Germline V gives CDR1 MNHEY, CDR2 SVGEGT. CDR3 length: 14 amino acids. V shed 5 bases and J 9 bases; nucleotides not matched to a gene: 9. This chain's CDR3 is CASSNQAGVFEQFF. DNA for the CDR3: TGTGCCAGCAGTAACCAAGCGGGAGTTTTTGAGCAGTTCTTC.

The sample holds many counts of this clonotype. The V call is TRBV6-1, the J call TRBJ2-5, with 8 nucleotides matching TRBD1. Germline CDR1 reads MNHNS; CDR2 reads SASEGT. The CDR3 loop spans 13 amino acids. V lost 6 bases to trimming and J lost 4 bases; unmatched junction nucleotides: 4. The CDR3 nucleotides read TGTGCCAGCAGGGGACAGGTCTCAGAGACCCAGTACTTC. Residues: CASRGQVSETQYF.

This clonotype has a count of ten or more. The chain links TRBV24-1 to TRBJ2-1, with TRBD2 identical over 7 bases. Germline-derived CDR1 and CDR2 are KGHDR and SFDVKD. The V segment lost 4 bases and the J segment 5 bases; nucleotides outside the gene matches: 4. CDR3 length: 14 amino acids. CDR3 sequence (DNA): TGTGCCACCAGTGACCCGGGACTAAACAATGAGCAGTTCTTC. This sequence encodes CATSDPGLNNEQFF.

This clonotype has at least ten counts. The V call is TRBV3-1, the J call TRBJ2-5; no clear D gene. The CDR3 runs to 14 residues. The V gene lost 3 bases and the J gene lost 3 bases, with 11 bases spanning the gap. Germline CDR1 LGHDT, CDR2 YNNKEL (reference sequence). The CDR3 protein is CASSHLDPKETQYF. The CDR3, as DNA: TGTGCCAGCAGCCACCTTGACCCCAAAGAGACCCAGTACTTC.

This clonotype was observed at least ten times. J is TRBJ2-1 and V is TRBV27; the D gene is possibly TRBD2 (6 bases). Deletions cut 4 bases from V and 5 bases from J, with 18 bases between. The CDR3 sequence is 16 residues long. CDR1 is MNHEY, CDR2 SMNVEV, per germline (reference sequence). The CDR3 spells CASSSPVGGSHNEQFF. In DNA form, the CDR3 reads TGTGCCAGCAGTTCCCCCGTTGGGGGGAGCCACAATGAGCAGTTCTTC.

Many counts were recorded for this clonotype. This chain uses TRBV12-3 or TRBV12-4 with TRBJ1-1; 9 bases align to TRBD1. CDR3 size: 14 residues. V was pared by 7 bases and J by 5 bases, with 8 bases of the junction left unmatched. CDR3 DNA: TGTGCCAGCAATCTCTCGACAGGGGGGACTGAAGCTTTCTTT. Its translation: CASNLSTGGTEAFF.

This clonotype was counted at least ten times. The chain carries TRBV27 and TRBJ2-1; TRBD1 matches 8 bases. The CDR3 is made up of 15 amino acids. Germline CDR1 reads MNHEY; CDR2 reads SMNVEV (reference sequence). The trim removed 7 bases at V and 1 base at J, leaving 6 bases unmatched. CDR3: CASTFGQGSYNEQFF. CDR3 nucleotide sequence: TGTGCCAGCACCTTCGGACAGGGTTCCTACAATGAGCAGTTCTTC.

As for this clonotype: A much more abundant neighbour one base away suggests this may be a read error. This chain joins TRBV28 and TRBJ2-3; no definite D call. Germline loops: CDR1 MDHEN, CDR2 SYDVKM. The CDR3 consists of 16 residues. As DNA, the CDR3 is TGTGCCGGCAGTTTAACGGATCCTGGTAGCACAGATACGCAGTATTTT. It specifies CAGSLTDPGSTDTQYF.

The V call is TRBV25-1, the J call TRBJ1-2; D uncertain. This CDR3 comprises 13 residues. CDR1 is MGHDK, CDR2 SYGVNS, per germline. V gave up 4 bases and J gave up 7 bases, with 13 bases separating them. The chain's CDR3 is CASSGPSQGGYTF. The CDR3 DNA reads TGTGCCAGCAGTGGACCGAGCCAAGGTGGCTACACCTTC.

This clonotype was counted ten times or more. The chain recombines TRBV12-5 with TRBJ2-7, with TRBD1 matching over 7 bases. The CDR3 is 15 amino acids. Looked up from germline, CDR1 is LGHNT and CDR2 is FRNRAP. The V segment lost 1 base and the J segment 1 base; nucleotides outside the gene matches: 4. CDR3 bases: TGTGCTAGTGGTTTGGCGAACAGGGGTTCCTACGAGCAGTACTTC. Its translation: CASGLANRGSYEQYF.

This clonotype came up many times. The J gene is TRBJ2-1, the V gene TRBV30, with TRBD2 as a possible D gene (6 bases). Germline V gives CDR1 GTSNPN, CDR2 SVGIG (reference sequence). The CDR3 runs 10 residues. With 8 bases removed from V and 10 bases from J, the gap between germline ends came to 12 bases. The CDR3 DNA follows: TGTGCCGGAAGACTAGAGGAGCAGTTCTTC. It yields the protein CAGRLEEQFF.

This clonotype was counted ten times or more. The chain recombines TRBV30 with TRBJ2-5; 8 bases fit TRBD2. The V and J ends lost 2 bases and 5 bases, in that order; junction bases with no gene match: 7. Germline CDR1 and CDR2: GTSNPN and SVGIG (reference sequence). The CDR3 has 14 amino acids. The CDR3 DNA reads as TGTGCCTGGAGTAGGACTAGCTCAGGGGAGACCCAGTACTTC. Its protein is CAWSRTSSGETQYF.

As to this clonotype: This likely reflects a read error, since a far larger clone is one base away. This chain uses TRBV29-1 with TRBJ2-1, with 9 bases fitting TRBD1. This CDR3 has 13 residues. Germline V gene data show CDR1 as SQVTM and CDR2 as ANQGSEA. The CDR3 loop reads CSSNADRGETQHF. CDR3 sequence (DNA): TGCAGCTCAAACGCGGACAGGGGAGAGACCCAGCACTTC.

This clonotype was detected ten times or more. V and J are TRBV5-1 and TRBJ2-1; 8 bases map to TRBD2. After removal of 3 bases from V and 6 bases from J, the junction contained 8 bases not matched to a gene. CDR3 length: 15 amino acids. Germline V lookup: CDR1 SGHRS, CDR2 YFSETQ. CDR3 protein: CASSSPGLDSNEQFF. CDR3 DNA sequence: TGCGCCAGCAGCTCGCCGGGACTAGATTCCAATGAGCAGTTCTTC.

The chain combines TRBV6-1 with TRBJ2-3, with 8 bases lining up with TRBD2. CDR1 MNHNS and CDR2 SASEGT come from the germline V gene. V trimming: 8 bases; J trimming: 6 bases; junction bases outside the gene matches: 10. The CDR3 length is 14 residues. CDR3 coding DNA: TGTGCCAGCGGAAATTTAGCGGGGACGGATACGCAGTATTTT. Translating it yields CASGNLAGTDTQYF.

This clonotype occurred many times. This rearrangement joins TRBV7-2 to TRBJ1-4; D unresolved. Trimming took off 1 base at V and 8 bases at J, with 8 bases between the two ends. CDR1 and CDR2 from the germline V gene are SGHTA and FQGNSA. The CDR3 runs to 13 residues. The CDR3 loop reads CASSLVDREKLFF. The CDR3 region has the DNA TGTGCCAGCAGCTTAGTAGATCGGGAAAAACTGTTTTTT.